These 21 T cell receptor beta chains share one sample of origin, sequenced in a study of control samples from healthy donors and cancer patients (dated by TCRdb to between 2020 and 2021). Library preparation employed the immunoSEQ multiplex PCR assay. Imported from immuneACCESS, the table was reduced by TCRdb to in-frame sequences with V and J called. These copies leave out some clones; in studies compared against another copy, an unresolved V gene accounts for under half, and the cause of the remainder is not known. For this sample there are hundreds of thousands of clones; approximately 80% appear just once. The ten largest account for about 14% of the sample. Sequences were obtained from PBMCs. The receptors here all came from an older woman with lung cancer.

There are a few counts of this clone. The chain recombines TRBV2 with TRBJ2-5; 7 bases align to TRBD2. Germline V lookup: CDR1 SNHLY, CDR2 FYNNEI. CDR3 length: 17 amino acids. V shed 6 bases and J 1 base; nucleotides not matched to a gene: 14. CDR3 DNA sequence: TGTGCCAGCAGGGGGGGGACGGTGATCCTCTTCCAAGAGACCCAGTACTTC. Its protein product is CASRGGTVILFQETQYF.

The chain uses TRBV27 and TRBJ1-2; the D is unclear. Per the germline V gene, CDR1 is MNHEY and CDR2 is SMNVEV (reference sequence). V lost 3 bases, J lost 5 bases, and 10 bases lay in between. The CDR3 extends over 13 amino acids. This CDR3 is CASSFGQEYGYTF. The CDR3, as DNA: TGTGCCAGCAGTTTCGGGCAGGAGTATGGCTACACCTTC.

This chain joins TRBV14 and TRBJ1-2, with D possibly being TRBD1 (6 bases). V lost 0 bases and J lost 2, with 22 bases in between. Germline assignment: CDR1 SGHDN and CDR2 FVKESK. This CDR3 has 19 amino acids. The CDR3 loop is CASSQEPRPRQVHNYGYTF. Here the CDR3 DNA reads TGTGCCAGCAGCCAAGAGCCCCGTCCCCGACAGGTCCACAACTATGGCTACACCTTC.

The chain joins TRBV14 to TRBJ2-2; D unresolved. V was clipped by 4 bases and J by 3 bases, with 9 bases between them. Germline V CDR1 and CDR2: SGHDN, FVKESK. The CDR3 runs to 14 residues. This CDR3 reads CASSPRTDTGELFF. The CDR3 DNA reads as TGTGCCAGCAGCCCCCGGACGGACACCGGGGAGCTGTTTTTT.

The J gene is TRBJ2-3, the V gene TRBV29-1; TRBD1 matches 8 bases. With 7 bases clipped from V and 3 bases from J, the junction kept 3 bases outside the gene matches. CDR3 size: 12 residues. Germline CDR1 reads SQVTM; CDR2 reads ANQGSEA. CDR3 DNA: TGCAGCGCTGGACAGGGAACAGATACGCAGTATTTT. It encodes CSAGQGTDTQYF.

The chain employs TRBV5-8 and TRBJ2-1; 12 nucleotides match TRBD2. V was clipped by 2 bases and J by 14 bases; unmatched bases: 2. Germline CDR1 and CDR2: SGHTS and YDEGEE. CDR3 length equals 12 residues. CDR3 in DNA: TGTGCCAGCAGCTTACGGACTAGCGGGAAGTTCTTC. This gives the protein CASSLRTSGKFF.

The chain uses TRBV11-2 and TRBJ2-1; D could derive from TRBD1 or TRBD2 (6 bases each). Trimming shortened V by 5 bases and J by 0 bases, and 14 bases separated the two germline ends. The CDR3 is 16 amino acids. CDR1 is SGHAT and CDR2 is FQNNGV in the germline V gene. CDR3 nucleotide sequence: TGTGCCAGCAGCCCCTCGGGGGCATACTCCTACAATGAGCAGTTCTTC. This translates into CASSPSGAYSYNEQFF.

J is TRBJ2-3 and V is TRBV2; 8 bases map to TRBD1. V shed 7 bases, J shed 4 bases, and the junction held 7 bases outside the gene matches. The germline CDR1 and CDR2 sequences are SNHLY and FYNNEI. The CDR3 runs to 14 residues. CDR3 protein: CASTSIQGADTQYF. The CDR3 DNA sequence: TGTGCCAGCACTAGTATACAGGGGGCAGATACGCAGTATTTT.

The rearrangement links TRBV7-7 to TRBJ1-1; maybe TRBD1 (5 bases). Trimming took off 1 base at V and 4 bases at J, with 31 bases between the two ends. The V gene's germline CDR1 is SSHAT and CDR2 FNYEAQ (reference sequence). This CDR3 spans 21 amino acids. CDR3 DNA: TGTGCCAGCAGCTTAGTCCACGCAGAAGGGGCAGGGAGAGCCCTGGGCACTGAAGCTTTCTTT. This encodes CASSLVHAEGAGRALGTEAFF. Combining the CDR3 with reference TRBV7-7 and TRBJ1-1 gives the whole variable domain GAGVSQSPRYKVTKRGQDVTLRCDPISSHATLYWYQQALGQGPEFLTYFNYEAQPDKSGLPSDRFSAERPEGSISTLTIQRTEQRDSAMYRCASSLVHAEGAGRALGTEAFFGQGTRLTVV.

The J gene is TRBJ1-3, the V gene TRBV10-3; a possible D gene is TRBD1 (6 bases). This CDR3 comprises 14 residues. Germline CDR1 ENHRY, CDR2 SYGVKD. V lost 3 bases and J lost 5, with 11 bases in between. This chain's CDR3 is CAISEVGTRNTIYF. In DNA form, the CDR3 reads TGTGCCATCAGTGAAGTCGGGACAAGAAACACCATATATTTT.

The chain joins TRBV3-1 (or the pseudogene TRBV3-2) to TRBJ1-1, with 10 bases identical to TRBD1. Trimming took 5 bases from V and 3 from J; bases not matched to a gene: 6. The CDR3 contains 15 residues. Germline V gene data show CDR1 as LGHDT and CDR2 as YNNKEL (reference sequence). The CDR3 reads CASSALDRGDTEAFF. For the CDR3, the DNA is TGTGCCAGCAGCGCCCTGGACAGGGGGGACACTGAAGCTTTCTTT.

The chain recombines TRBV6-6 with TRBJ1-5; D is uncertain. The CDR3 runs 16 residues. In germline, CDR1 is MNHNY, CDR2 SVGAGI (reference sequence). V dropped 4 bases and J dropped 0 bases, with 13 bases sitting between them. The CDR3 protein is CASSFAAGYSNQPQHF. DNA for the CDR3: TGTGCCAGCAGTTTCGCCGCGGGTTATAGCAATCAGCCCCAGCATTTT.

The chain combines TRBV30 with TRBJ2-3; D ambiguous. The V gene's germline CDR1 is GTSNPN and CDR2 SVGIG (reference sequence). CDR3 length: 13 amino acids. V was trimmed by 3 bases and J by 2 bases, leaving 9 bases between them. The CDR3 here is CAWSSSLTDTQYF. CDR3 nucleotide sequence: TGTGCCTGGAGCAGCAGCCTCACAGATACGCAGTATTTT.

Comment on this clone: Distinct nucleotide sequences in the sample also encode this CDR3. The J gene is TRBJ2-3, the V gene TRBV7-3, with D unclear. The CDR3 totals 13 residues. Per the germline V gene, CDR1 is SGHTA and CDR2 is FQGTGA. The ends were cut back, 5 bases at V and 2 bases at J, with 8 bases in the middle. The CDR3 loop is CASSPRNTDTQYF. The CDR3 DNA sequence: TGTGCCAGCAGCCCCCGTAACACAGATACGCAGTATTTT.

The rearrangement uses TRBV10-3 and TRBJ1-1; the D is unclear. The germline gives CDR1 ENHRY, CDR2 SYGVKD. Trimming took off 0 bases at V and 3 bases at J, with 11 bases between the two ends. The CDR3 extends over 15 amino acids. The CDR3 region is CAISESNTADTEAFF. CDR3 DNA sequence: TGTGCCATCAGTGAGTCTAACACCGCTGACACTGAAGCTTTCTTT.

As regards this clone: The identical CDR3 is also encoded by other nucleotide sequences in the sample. CDR3 residues: CASSAGNTIYF. For the CDR3, the DNA is TGTGCCAGCAGTGCCGGAAACACCATATATTTT. The J gene is TRBJ1-3, the V gene TRBV2; D is unresolved. CDR1 is SNHLY and CDR2 is FYNNEI in the germline V gene. This CDR3 region has 11 residues. Trimming pared 4 bases from V and 4 bases from J, leaving 2 bases between.

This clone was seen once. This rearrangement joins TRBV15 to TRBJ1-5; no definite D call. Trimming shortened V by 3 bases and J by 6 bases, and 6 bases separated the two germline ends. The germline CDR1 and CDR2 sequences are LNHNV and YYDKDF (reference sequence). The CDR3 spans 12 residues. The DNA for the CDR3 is TGTGCCACCAGCAGTATGGGTCAGCCCCAGCATTTT. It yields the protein CATSSMGQPQHF.

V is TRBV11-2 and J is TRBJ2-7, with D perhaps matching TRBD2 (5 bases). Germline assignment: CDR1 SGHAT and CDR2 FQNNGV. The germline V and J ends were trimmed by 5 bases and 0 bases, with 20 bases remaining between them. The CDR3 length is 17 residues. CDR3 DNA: TGTGCCAGCAGCCCCCGTAGGCCGGGGAGTAGCTCCTACGAGCAGTACTTC. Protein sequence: CASSPRRPGSSSYEQYF.

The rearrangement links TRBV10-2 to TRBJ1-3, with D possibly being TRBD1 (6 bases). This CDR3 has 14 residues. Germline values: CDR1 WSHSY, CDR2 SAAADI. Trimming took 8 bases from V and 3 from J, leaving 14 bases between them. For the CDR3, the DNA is TGCGCCAGCGAAGGGGGGCTAGATGGAAACACCATATATTTT. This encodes CASEGGLDGNTIYF.

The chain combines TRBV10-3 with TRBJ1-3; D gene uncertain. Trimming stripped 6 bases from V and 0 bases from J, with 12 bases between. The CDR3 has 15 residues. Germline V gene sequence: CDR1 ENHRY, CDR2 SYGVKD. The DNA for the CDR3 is TGTGCCATCAGCCCCAACTTCGACTCTGGAAACACCATATATTTT. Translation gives CAISPNFDSGNTIYF.

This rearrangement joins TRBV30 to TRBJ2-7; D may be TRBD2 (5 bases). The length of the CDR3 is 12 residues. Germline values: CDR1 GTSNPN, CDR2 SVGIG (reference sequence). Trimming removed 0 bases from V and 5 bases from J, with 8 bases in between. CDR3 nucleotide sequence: TGTGCCTGGAGTGTAAGAGGGCACGAGCAGTACTTC. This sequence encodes CAWSVRGHEQYF. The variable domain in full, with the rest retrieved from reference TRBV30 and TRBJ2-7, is SQTIHQWPATLVQPVGSPLSLECTVEGTSNPNLYWYRQAAGRGLQLLFYSVGIGQISSEVPQNLSASRPQDRQFILSSKKLLLSDSGFYLCAWSVRGHEQYFGPGTRLTVT.